These 21 T cell receptor beta chains came from one sample sequenced in a study of identical twins. TCRdb itself ran the 5' RACE reads through MiXCR, one entry per CDR3 protein. In the table there are some 500,000 distinct CDR3 sequences, 13% to 15% of which are singletons. The same data also went into a second study, on yellow fever vaccine responses in identical twins.

The specimen was CD4+ T cells sorted from blood. The receptors here all came from a woman aged 18 to 35 in good health.

The V gene is TRBV24-1, the J gene TRBJ2-1; 8 bases align to TRBD2. With V trimmed by 5 bases and J by 4 bases, 6 bases remained unmatched. Germline-derived CDR1 and CDR2 are KGHDR and SFDVKD. This CDR3 comprises 15 residues. The CDR3 DNA follows: TGTGCCACCAGTGTCAGCGGGAGTAGTTACAATGAGCAGTTCTTC. Residues: CATSVSGSSYNEQFF.

V is TRBV7-2 and J is TRBJ2-5; D is unclear. The germline V gene encodes CDR1 SGHTA and CDR2 FQGNSA. V was shortened by 2 bases and J by 1 base, with 8 bases between the two germline ends. The CDR3 consists of 14 residues. Written as DNA, the CDR3 is TGTGCCAGCAGCTTAACGCAGCTCCAAGAGACCCAGTACTTC. This sequence encodes CASSLTQLQETQYF.

The V gene is TRBV11-2, the J gene TRBJ2-1; TRBD1 is a possible D gene (6 bases). Trimming took off 3 bases at V and 8 bases at J, with 17 bases between the two ends. The germline V gene has CDR1 SGHAT and CDR2 FQNNGV. This CDR3 has 15 residues. CDR3 DNA sequence: TGTGCCAGCAGCTTGGAACGGGACAAATTTTATGAGCAGTTCTTC. Translated: CASSLERDKFYEQFF.

The sample holds a few counts of this clonotype. The chain is built from TRBV4-2 and TRBJ2-7; D might be TRBD1 (6 bases). The length of the CDR3 is 14 residues. Trimming took 1 base from V and 2 from J, leaving 9 bases between them. From germline, CDR1 is LGHNA and CDR2 YNFKEQ. Here the CDR3 DNA reads TGTGCCAGCAGCCAAGGGACAGTCACCTACGAGCAGTACTTC. Translating gives CASSQGTVTYEQYF.

This clonotype has only a few counts. J is TRBJ1-2 and V is TRBV5-1; 7 bases match TRBD1. Per germline, CDR1 SGHRS and CDR2 YFSETQ. The CDR3 is made up of 14 amino acids. Unmatched junction bases numbered 5, after V lost 2 bases and J lost 4 bases. The CDR3 coding sequence is TGCGCCAGCAGCTTAGGGGACAGCATCTATGGCTACACCTTC. Amino acid sequence: CASSLGDSIYGYTF.

The chain combines TRBV19 with TRBJ2-1; TRBD1 or TRBD2 may be the D gene (5 bases each). The V end lost 5 bases, the J end lost 8 bases, and 16 bases lay between the germline ends. CDR3 size: 14 residues. Germline V gives CDR1 LNHDA, CDR2 SQIVND (reference sequence). The CDR3 loop is CASSVGTRGDEQFF. The CDR3 DNA follows: TGTGCCAGTAGTGTTGGTACTAGGGGCGATGAGCAGTTCTTC.

The J gene is TRBJ2-1, the V gene TRBV19; TRBD1 agrees at 9 bases. Germline V CDR1 and CDR2: LNHDA, SQIVND (reference sequence). CDR3 length: 16 residues. With 8 bases clipped from V and 3 bases from J, the junction kept 11 bases outside the gene matches. CDR3 bases: TGTGCCAGTTCCGGGCGGGGACAGGGAGACTACAATGAGCAGTTCTTC. Protein: CASSGRGQGDYNEQFF.

This clonotype has a single count. This chain joins TRBV15 and TRBJ2-5; 12 bases fit TRBD2. Trimming cost V 2 bases and J 6 bases; bases outside gene matches: 7. Germline values: CDR1 LNHNV, CDR2 YYDKDF (reference sequence). This CDR3 is 16 amino acids long. The CDR3 loop reads CATSRSRTSGDKTQYF. CDR3 DNA sequence: TGTGCCACCAGCAGATCCAGGACTAGCGGGGATAAGACCCAGTACTTC.

V usage is TRBV30 and J usage is TRBJ1-2; D is perhaps TRBD1 (5 bases). The CDR3 consists of 13 residues. Germline V gene data show CDR1 as GTSNPN and CDR2 as SVGIG (reference sequence). V lost 2 bases, J lost 10 bases, and 17 bases lay in between. The CDR3 nucleotides are TGTGCCTGGAGTTTACAGGTCTTGGCAGACTACACCTTC. This sequence encodes CAWSLQVLADYTF.

V is TRBV29-1 and J is TRBJ2-1; 7 bases are shared with TRBD2. V was clipped by 5 bases and J by 10 bases; unmatched bases: 14. The CDR3 is 14 amino acids. Germline-derived CDR1 and CDR2 are SQVTM and ANQGSEA. In DNA, the CDR3 is TGCAGCGTTCACGAAAGACTAGCCCTGGCCGAGCAGTTCTTC. Its translation: CSVHERLALAEQFF.

At least ten counts were recorded for this clonotype. This chain joins TRBV5-1 and TRBJ2-7, with 12 bases identical to TRBD2. With 4 bases clipped from V and 4 bases from J, the junction kept 12 bases outside the gene matches. CDR3 length equals 17 residues. Per the germline V gene, CDR1 is SGHRS and CDR2 is YFSETQ. The chain's CDR3 is CASSHNPQTSGSYEQYF. DNA of the CDR3: TGCGCCAGCAGCCACAACCCACAGACTAGCGGGAGTTACGAGCAGTACTTC. The full variable domain, its missing parts supplied by reference TRBV5-1 and TRBJ2-7, is KAGVTQTPRYLIKTRGQQVTLSCSPISGHRSVSWYQQTPGQGLQFLFEYFSETQRNKGNFPGRFSGRQFSNSRSEMNVSTLELGDSALYLCASSHNPQTSGSYEQYFGPGTRLTVT.

This clonotype was seen many times. The CDR3 loop reads CAWSQPRPNEQFF. DNA of the CDR3: TGTGCCTGGAGTCAGCCTCGGCCCAATGAGCAGTTCTTC. The rearrangement uses TRBV30 and TRBJ2-1, with D unclear. Per germline, CDR1 GTSNPN and CDR2 SVGIG (reference sequence). CDR3 length equals 13 residues. Trimming left V 2 bases short and J 6 bases short, with 11 bases between.

This clonotype was found a few times. J is TRBJ2-1 and V is TRBV11-2; D is possibly TRBD2 (6 bases). Per germline, CDR1 SGHAT and CDR2 FQNNGV. The CDR3 totals 14 residues. Between the trimmed V and J ends, which lost 5 bases and 1 base, there was a span of 9 bases. The CDR3 sequence: CASSRLESYNEQFF. In DNA, the CDR3 is TGTGCCAGCAGCCGACTAGAATCCTACAATGAGCAGTTCTTC.

In its sample, this clonotype was seen a few times. V usage is TRBV7-9 and J usage is TRBJ1-6; 8 positions match TRBD1. Germline V gene lookup returns CDR1 SEHNR and CDR2 FQNEAQ (reference sequence). The CDR3 sequence is 15 residues long. V shed 3 bases, J shed 4 bases, and the junction held 2 bases outside the gene matches. The CDR3 coding sequence is TGTGCCAGCAGCTTTGGACAGGGTTATAATTCACCCCTCCACTTT. It translates to CASSFGQGYNSPLHF.

This chain connects TRBV28 to TRBJ2-1, with D unclear. The V gene's germline CDR1 is MDHEN and CDR2 SYDVKM. V lost 5 bases to trimming and J lost 0 bases, with 11 bases between them. The length of the CDR3 is 15 residues. Here the CDR3 DNA reads TGTGCCAGCAGTGGGGTGGGGTACTCCTACAATGAGCAGTTCTTC. This sequence encodes CASSGVGYSYNEQFF.

This clonotype came up a few times. The rearrangement joins TRBV9 to TRBJ2-3; 9 nucleotides match TRBD1. The CDR3 is 15 amino acids. After removal of 4 bases from V and 4 bases from J, the junction contained 7 bases not matched to a gene. The germline CDR1 and CDR2 sequences are SGDLS and YYNGEE. The CDR3 region has the DNA TGTGCCAGCAGCTTCGGGACAGGGATGTCAGATACGCAGTATTTT. This sequence encodes CASSFGTGMSDTQYF. The full variable domain, completed using reference TRBV9 and TRBJ2-3, is DSGVTQTPKHLITATGQRVTLRCSPRSGDLSVYWYQQSLDQGLQFLIQYYNGEERAKGNILERFSAQQFPDLHSELNLSSLELGDSALYFCASSFGTGMSDTQYFGPGTRLTVL.

This clonotype occurred many times. V is TRBV4-1 and J is TRBJ2-1, with D possibly being TRBD2 (5 bases). This CDR3 is 15 amino acids long. Between the trimmed V and J ends, which lost 1 base and 6 bases, there was a span of 13 bases. The V gene's germline CDR1 is MGHRA and CDR2 YSYEKL. CDR3 sequence: CASSQGSGFRNEQFF. CDR3 DNA sequence: TGCGCCAGCAGCCAAGGGAGCGGCTTCCGCAATGAGCAGTTCTTC.

In its sample, this clonotype was seen a few times. V and J are TRBV29-1 and TRBJ2-5; possibly TRBD2 for D (6 bases). Germline assignment: CDR1 SQVTM and CDR2 ANQGSEA. The CDR3 has 12 residues. V lost 3 bases, J lost 4 bases, and 9 bases lay in between. The CDR3, as DNA: TGCAGCGTTGACCGGGGGTCAGAGACCCAGTACTTC. It is translated as CSVDRGSETQYF.

This clonotype has just a few counts. V gene TRBV28 combines with J gene TRBJ2-3; D remains unclear. The CDR3 extends over 12 amino acids. Germline values: CDR1 MDHEN, CDR2 SYDVKM. Trimming pared 4 bases from V and 8 bases from J, leaving 10 bases between. CDR3 coding DNA: TGTGCCAGCAGTTCCTTAGTCACTACGCAGTATTTT. This gives the protein CASSSLVTTQYF.

The chain carries TRBV6-5 and TRBJ2-5; either TRBD1 or TRBD2 may fit D (5 bases each). This CDR3 spans 17 amino acids. Per germline, CDR1 MNHEY and CDR2 SVGAGI. Trimming shortened V by 0 bases and J by 7 bases, and 21 bases separated the two germline ends. The CDR3 spells CASSYSRGRKIAWTQYF. In nucleotides, the CDR3 is TGTGCCAGCAGTTACTCGAGGGGACGGAAAATTGCATGGACCCAGTACTTC.

The chain combines TRBV4-2 with TRBJ2-7; 14 bases agree with TRBD2. The J segment lost 3 bases and the V segment lost 2 bases, leaving 9 bases of the junction unmatched. Germline CDR1 is LGHNA and CDR2 is YNFKEQ. This CDR3 comprises 18 residues. This CDR3 is CASSQPRGLAGEVYEQYF. CDR3 in DNA: TGTGCCAGCAGCCAACCTAGGGGACTAGCGGGAGAAGTCTACGAGCAGTACTTC.